This record concerns one T cell receptor (beta chain) sequence. The antigen is not known. Sequenced by immunoSEQ multiplex PCR; TCRdb stores in-frame clones only, minus some. This repertoire shows under 110,000 clones, about 88% found once; its top ten account for about 1.8%. These data are taken from a study of cytomegalovirus exposure and HLA in healthy donors. Study-wide results and caveats: Among TCR sequences, most were rare, though some public TCRs appeared in many donors. The study recorded over 150 TCR beta chains that were cytomegalovirus-associated. Through in vitro validation, three CMV-associated chains were shown to be specific for CMV antigens.

Specimen: PBMCs. This sequence was found in a woman aged 18-29 years in good health and CMV-seropositive.

CDR3 residues: CASRGSSGATEAFF. The CDR3 nucleotides read TGTGCCAGCAGAGGATCCTCAGGGGCCACTGAAGCTTTCTTT. The chain couples TRBV6-5 to TRBJ1-1; TRBD1 might be the D (6 bases). The CDR3 runs 14 residues. Trimming stripped 6 bases from V and 4 bases from J, with 15 bases between. Germline V gives CDR1 MNHEY, CDR2 SVGAGI.